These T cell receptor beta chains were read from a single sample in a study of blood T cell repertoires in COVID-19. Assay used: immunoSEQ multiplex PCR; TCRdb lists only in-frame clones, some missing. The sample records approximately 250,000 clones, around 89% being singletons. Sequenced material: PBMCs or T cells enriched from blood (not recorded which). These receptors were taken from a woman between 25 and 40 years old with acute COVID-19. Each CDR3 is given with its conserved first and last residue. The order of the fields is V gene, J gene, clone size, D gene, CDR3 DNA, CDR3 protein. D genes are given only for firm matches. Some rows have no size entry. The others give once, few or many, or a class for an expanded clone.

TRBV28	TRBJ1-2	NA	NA	TGTGCCAGCAGTTTACCCGATGCGGTGACTAACTATGGCTACACCTTC	CASSLPDAVTNYGYTF
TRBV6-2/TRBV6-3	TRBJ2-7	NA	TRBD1	TGTGCCAGCAGTTACGACAGGGGACGCGAGCAGTACTTC	CASSYDRGREQYF
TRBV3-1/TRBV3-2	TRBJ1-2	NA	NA	TGTGCCAGCAGCCAAGGTATCACCTATAACTATGGCTACACCTTC	CASSQGITYNYGYTF
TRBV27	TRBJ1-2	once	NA	TGTGCCAGCAGTTCAATTACGGGGGGCAACTATGGCTACACCTTC	CASSSITGGNYGYTF
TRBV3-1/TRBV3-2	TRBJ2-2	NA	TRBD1	TGTGCCAGCAGCATACAGGGGGTGGGAACCGGGGAGCTGTTTTTT	CASSIQGVGTGELFF
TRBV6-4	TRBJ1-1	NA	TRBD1	TGTGCCAGCAGCCTAAAACAGGGGGCGCGAATCGAATCGGCTTTCTTT	CASSLKQGARIESAFF
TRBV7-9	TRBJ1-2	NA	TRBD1	TGTGCCAGCAGCTTAGCGGTACAGGGGGCAGACTATGGCTACACCTTC	CASSLAVQGADYGYTF
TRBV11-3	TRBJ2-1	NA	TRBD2	TGTGCCAGCAGCCCGGGACTAGCGGGGACCTACAATGAGCAGTTCTTC	CASSPGLAGTYNEQFF
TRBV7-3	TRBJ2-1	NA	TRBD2	TGTGCCAGCAGCAGGGAGGGGTCGAGTGATGAGCAGTTCTTC	CASSREGSSDEQFF
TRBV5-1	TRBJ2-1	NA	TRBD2	TGCGCCAGCAGCTCTCTAGCGGGAGAAACCTACAATGAGCAGTTCTTC	CASSSLAGETYNEQFF
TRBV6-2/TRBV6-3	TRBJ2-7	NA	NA	TGTGCCAGCAGTGGAATACTAGGGTCGGACGAGCAGTACTTC	CASSGILGSDEQYF
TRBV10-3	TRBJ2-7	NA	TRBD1	TGTGCCATCAACCAGGGGGAAGAATCCTACGAGCAGTACTTC	CAINQGEESYEQYF
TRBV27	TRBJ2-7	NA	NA	TGTGCCAGCAGTTTCAACGGTGCCTACGAGCAGTACTTC	CASSFNGAYEQYF
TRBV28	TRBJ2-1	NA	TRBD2	TGTGCCAGCAGTTTAGGACTAGCGGGAACTCCCTACAATGAGCAGTTCTTC	CASSLGLAGTPYNEQFF
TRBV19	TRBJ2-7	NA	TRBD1	TGTGCCAGTAGTGCCGGGACAGGGAGCTCCTACGAGCAGTACTTC	CASSAGTGSSYEQYF
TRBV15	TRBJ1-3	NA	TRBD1	TGTGCCACCAGCACAGACAGGGGGCACGGAAACACCATATATTTT	CATSTDRGHGNTIYF
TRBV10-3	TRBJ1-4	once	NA	TGTGCCATCAGTGAGATCAGGGTCGAAAAACTGTTTTTT	CAISEIRVEKLFF
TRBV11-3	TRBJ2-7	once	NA	TGTGCCAGCAGCCAAGACAGCTCCTACGAGCAGTACTTC	CASSQDSSYEQYF
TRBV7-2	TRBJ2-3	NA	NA	TGTGCCAGCAGCTTAACAGCGGCAGCTAGCACAGATACGCAGTATTTT	CASSLTAAASTDTQYF
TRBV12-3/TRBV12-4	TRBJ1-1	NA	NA	TGTGCCAGCACCGTCGGGGGAACTGAAGCTTTCTTT	CASTVGGTEAFF
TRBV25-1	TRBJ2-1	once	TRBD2	TGTGCCAGCAGTGACGGGGCTAGCGGGAGGGCCTCCAACAATGAGCAGTTCTTC	CASSDGASGRASNNEQFF
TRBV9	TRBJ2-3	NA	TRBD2	TGTGCCAGCAGCTTCGGGACTAGCGGCACAGATACGCAGTATTTT	CASSFGTSGTDTQYF
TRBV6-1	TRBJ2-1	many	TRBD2	TGTGCCAGCAGTGATTGGGGAGGGAATGAGCAGTTCTTC	CASSDWGGNEQFF
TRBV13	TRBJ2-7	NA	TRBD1	TGTGCCAGCAGCTTAGACCCGGGACAGGGAAGCGAGCAGTACTTC	CASSLDPGQGSEQYF
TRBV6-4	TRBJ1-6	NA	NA	TGTGCCAGCAGTCCAGATATTAATTCACCCCTCCACTTT	CASSPDINSPLHF
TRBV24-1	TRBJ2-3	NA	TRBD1	TGTGCCACCTCTCAGGGGGCGCTTGACACAGATACGCAGTATTTT	CATSQGALDTDTQYF
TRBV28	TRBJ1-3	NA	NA	TGTGCCAGCAGTTCCGGAGTCCTTTCTGGAAACACCATATATTTT	CASSSGVLSGNTIYF
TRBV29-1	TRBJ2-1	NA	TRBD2	TGCAGCGTTGAAGGCCTGACTAGCGGGAGTACCTACAATGAGCAGTTCTTC	CSVEGLTSGSTYNEQFF
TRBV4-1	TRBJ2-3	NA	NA	TGCGCCAGCAGCCTAGCGCCTAGCACAGATACGCAGTATTTT	CASSLAPSTDTQYF
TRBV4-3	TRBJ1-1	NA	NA	TGCGCCAGCAGCCTACGCCCCTTCGGGGTGAACACTGAAGCTTTCTTT	CASSLRPFGVNTEAFF
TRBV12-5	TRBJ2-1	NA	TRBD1	TGTGCTAGTGGCCCAGGGGGCGCCTACAATGAGCAGTTCTTC	CASGPGGAYNEQFF
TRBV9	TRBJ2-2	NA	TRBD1	TGTGCCAGCAGCGTGACAGGGACCACCGGGGAGCTGTTTTTT	CASSVTGTTGELFF
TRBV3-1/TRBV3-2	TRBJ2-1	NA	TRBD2	TGTGCCAGCAGCCCTAGCGGATCCGCGGACAATGAGCAGTTCTTC	CASSPSGSADNEQFF
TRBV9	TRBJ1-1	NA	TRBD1	TGTGCCAGCAGCCTCACAGGGGTACCGGCTGAAGCTTTCTTT	CASSLTGVPAEAFF
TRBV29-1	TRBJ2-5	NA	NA	TGCAGCGTTGAAGATGTCAGGGGAGTGGTGGAGACCCAGTACTTC	CSVEDVRGVVETQYF
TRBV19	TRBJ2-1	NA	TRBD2	TGTGCCAGTAGTATACGGGGACCCGGGACTAGCGGGAGCTATGAGCAGTTCTTC	CASSIRGPGTSGSYEQFF
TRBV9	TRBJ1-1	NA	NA	TGTGCCAGCAGCGTAGGTGGGGGCGACATGAACACTGAAGCTTTCTTT	CASSVGGGDMNTEAFF
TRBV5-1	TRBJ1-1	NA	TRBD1	TGCGCCAGCAGCGCCAGGACAGGGAAGAACACTGAAGCTTTCTTT	CASSARTGKNTEAFF
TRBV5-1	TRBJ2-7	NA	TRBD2	TGCGCCAGCAGCTTGCTGTATAGCGGGAGCACCGGGGACGAGCAGTACTTC	CASSLLYSGSTGDEQYF
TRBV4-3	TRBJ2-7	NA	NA	TGCGCCAGCAGCCAAGATGCGGGCTACGAGCAGTACTTC	CASSQDAGYEQYF
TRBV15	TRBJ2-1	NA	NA	TGTGCCACCAGCGGAGATCGCTCGAACAGGACCATCCCCCGCCTCTACAATGAGCAGTTCTTC	CATSGDRSNRTIPRLYNEQFF
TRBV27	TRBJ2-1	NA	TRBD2	TGTGCCAGCAGTAGACTAGCGGGAGCCATCGATGAGCAGTTCTTC	CASSRLAGAIDEQFF
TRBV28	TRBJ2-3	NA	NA	TGTGCCAGCAGTTTTCGCGGGATAGGCACAGATACGCAGTATTTT	CASSFRGIGTDTQYF
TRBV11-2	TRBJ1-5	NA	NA	TGTGCCAGCAGCTGGGCAGACAATCAGCCCCAGCATTTT	CASSWADNQPQHF
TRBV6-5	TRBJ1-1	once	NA	TGTGCCAGCAGGTCGGGAGGAAGGAACACTGAAGCTTTCTTT	CASRSGGRNTEAFF
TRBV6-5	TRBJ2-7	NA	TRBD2	TGTGCCAGCAGTTCCCCCGAAGCGGGAGTATTCGAGCAGTACTTC	CASSSPEAGVFEQYF